These T cell receptor beta chains were read from a single sample in a study of CD8 T cells in Susac syndrome. TCRdb independently ran MiXCR on the immunoSEQ multiplex PCR reads; one entry per CDR3 protein. The sample has some 260,000 distinct CDR3 sequences; around 84% are singletons. The material sequenced was CD8+ T cells from PBMCs. The receptors were sampled from a human donor with multiple sclerosis. The CDR3 runs from the conserved cysteine through the conserved F or W. Fields, in order: D gene, clone size, J gene, V gene, CDR3 DNA, CDR3 protein. A D gene is named only where the DNA matches it firmly. Some rows have no size entry. The others give once, few or many, or a class for an expanded clone.

d_call: NA; clone_size: NA; j_call: TRBJ1-2; v_call: TRBV27; cdr3_nt: TGTGCCAGCAGTTCCATCGGACAGAACTATGGCTACACCTTC; cdr3_aa: CASSSIGQNYGYTF
d_call: TRBD2; clone_size: NA; j_call: TRBJ2-1; v_call: TRBV5-1; cdr3_nt: TGCGCCAGCAGCTGGAGGGAGGGTCTCTACAATGAGCAGTTCTTC; cdr3_aa: CASSWREGLYNEQFF
d_call: NA; clone_size: NA; j_call: TRBJ2-3; v_call: TRBV7-9; cdr3_nt: TGTGCCAGCAGCTTAGACTGGAATGGCGGGACCCCAGATACGCAGTATTTT; cdr3_aa: CASSLDWNGGTPDTQYF
d_call: NA; clone_size: NA; j_call: TRBJ1-6; v_call: TRBV21-1; cdr3_nt: TGTGCCACAAACGGGGGGAGAGCAGATTCACCCCTCCACTTT; cdr3_aa: CATNGGRADSPLHF
d_call: TRBD1; clone_size: once; j_call: TRBJ2-1; v_call: TRBV27; cdr3_nt: TGTGCCGTTTACAGGGGTTATGAGCAGTTCTTC; cdr3_aa: CAVYRGYEQFF
d_call: TRBD1; clone_size: NA; j_call: TRBJ2-5; v_call: TRBV7-3; cdr3_nt: TGTGCCAGCAGCTTTGGACAGGTGGATCAAGAGACCCAGTACTTC; cdr3_aa: CASSFGQVDQETQYF
d_call: TRBD1; clone_size: once; j_call: TRBJ1-2; v_call: TRBV7-9; cdr3_nt: TGTGCCAGCAGCTTAGGGTACAGGGGTTCAGATGGCTACACCTTC; cdr3_aa: CASSLGYRGSDGYTF
d_call: TRBD2; clone_size: NA; j_call: TRBJ2-1; v_call: TRBV5-6; cdr3_nt: TGTGCCAGCAGCTTCGGGACTAGCGGGTCTGAGCAGTTCTTC; cdr3_aa: CASSFGTSGSEQFF
d_call: TRBD1; clone_size: NA; j_call: TRBJ2-7; v_call: TRBV20-1; cdr3_nt: TGCAGTGCTAGGCCCGGGACAGCCTACGAGCAGTACTTC; cdr3_aa: CSARPGTAYEQYF
d_call: NA; clone_size: NA; j_call: TRBJ1-1; v_call: TRBV5-6; cdr3_nt: TGTGCCAGCAGTCAGACGGGTGAAGCTTTCTTT; cdr3_aa: CASSQTGEAFF
d_call: NA; clone_size: NA; j_call: TRBJ2-7; v_call: TRBV27; cdr3_nt: TGTGCCAGCAGTTCCCTCCTGGACAAGTCCGAGCAGTACTTC; cdr3_aa: CASSSLLDKSEQYF
d_call: TRBD2; clone_size: NA; j_call: TRBJ2-3; v_call: TRBV10-3; cdr3_nt: TGTGCCATCAGTGAGAGGGGGACTAGCAGGGCAGATACGCAGTATTTT; cdr3_aa: CAISERGTSRADTQYF
d_call: TRBD1; clone_size: NA; j_call: TRBJ1-5; v_call: TRBV10-3; cdr3_nt: TGTGCCATCAGTGGACAGGGTAATCAGCCCCAGCATTTT; cdr3_aa: CAISGQGNQPQHF
d_call: TRBD1; clone_size: NA; j_call: TRBJ1-5; v_call: TRBV7-9; cdr3_nt: TGTGCCAGCAGCGAAACTACAGGGGGCTTTCAGCCCCAGCATTTT; cdr3_aa: CASSETTGGFQPQHF
d_call: NA; clone_size: NA; j_call: TRBJ1-1; v_call: TRBV9; cdr3_nt: TGTGCCAGCAGCGCCCCCGTCACGGGAAACACTGAAGCTTTCTTT; cdr3_aa: CASSAPVTGNTEAFF
d_call: TRBD1; clone_size: NA; j_call: TRBJ1-2; v_call: TRBV27; cdr3_nt: TGTGCCAGCAGTTTATCGACAGGGGAGAAAAACTATGGCTACACCTTC; cdr3_aa: CASSLSTGEKNYGYTF
d_call: NA; clone_size: NA; j_call: TRBJ2-3; v_call: TRBV4-1; cdr3_nt: TGCGCCAGCAGCCAAGTGCAGAGCGTGCGCACAGATACGCAGTATTTT; cdr3_aa: CASSQVQSVRTDTQYF
d_call: TRBD2; clone_size: NA; j_call: TRBJ2-3; v_call: TRBV27; cdr3_nt: TGTGCCAGCGCCCATAGCGGGGCCCCCACAGATACGCAGTATTTT; cdr3_aa: CASAHSGAPTDTQYF
d_call: TRBD1; clone_size: NA; j_call: TRBJ2-7; v_call: TRBV5-5; cdr3_nt: TGTGCCAGCACCTATGACAGGGGATACTACGAGCAGTACTTC; cdr3_aa: CASTYDRGYYEQYF
d_call: TRBD2; clone_size: NA; j_call: TRBJ2-7; v_call: TRBV9; cdr3_nt: TGTGCCAGCAGCGTTTCCGGGACTAGCGGGCCCATGGACGAGCAGTACTTC; cdr3_aa: CASSVSGTSGPMDEQYF
d_call: NA; clone_size: NA; j_call: TRBJ1-1; v_call: TRBV25-1; cdr3_nt: TGTGCCACCCGCCGCGAAACTGAAGCTTTCTTT; cdr3_aa: CATRRETEAFF
d_call: NA; clone_size: NA; j_call: TRBJ1-3; v_call: TRBV7-9; cdr3_nt: TGTGCCAGCAGCCCCGGACAGTTCTCTGGAAACACCATATATTTT; cdr3_aa: CASSPGQFSGNTIYF
d_call: NA; clone_size: NA; j_call: TRBJ2-7; v_call: TRBV6-6; cdr3_nt: TGTGCCAGCAGTTACCTCGAGAGAACCTACGAGCAGTACTTC; cdr3_aa: CASSYLERTYEQYF
d_call: TRBD2; clone_size: NA; j_call: TRBJ2-1; v_call: TRBV20-1; cdr3_nt: TGCAGTGCTAGAGCTAGCGGGAGTTTACGGAGTGAGCAGTTCTTC; cdr3_aa: CSARASGSLRSEQFF
d_call: NA; clone_size: NA; j_call: TRBJ1-1; v_call: TRBV28; cdr3_nt: TGTGCCAGCAGTCCACTTTTTGGGCCGCCACTGAACACTGAAGCTTTCTTT; cdr3_aa: CASSPLFGPPLNTEAFF
d_call: NA; clone_size: NA; j_call: TRBJ2-2; v_call: TRBV19; cdr3_nt: TGTGCCAGTAGTTACCCCCGGGAGTACGGGGAGCTGTTTTTT; cdr3_aa: CASSYPREYGELFF
d_call: NA; clone_size: once; j_call: TRBJ1-5; v_call: TRBV6-1; cdr3_nt: TGTGCCAGCAGTGAATACAGCCGGAATAGCAATCAGCCCCAGCATTTT; cdr3_aa: CASSEYSRNSNQPQHF
d_call: TRBD2; clone_size: NA; j_call: TRBJ2-2; v_call: TRBV20-1; cdr3_nt: TGCAGTGCTAGAGATACCCCGGGACTAGCGGGAGGGACCGGGGAGCTGTTTTTT; cdr3_aa: CSARDTPGLAGGTGELFF
d_call: NA; clone_size: NA; j_call: TRBJ2-1; v_call: TRBV5-6; cdr3_nt: TGTGCCAGCACCCCGGATGAAAATGAGCAGTTCTTC; cdr3_aa: CASTPDENEQFF
d_call: NA; clone_size: NA; j_call: TRBJ2-3; v_call: TRBV24-1; cdr3_nt: TGTGCCACCAGTGTCCCGGGAGAGACAGATACGCAGTATTTT; cdr3_aa: CATSVPGETDTQYF
d_call: NA; clone_size: once; j_call: TRBJ2-1; v_call: TRBV29-1; cdr3_nt: TGCAGCGGAATATCCTTGTACAATGAGCAGTTCTTC; cdr3_aa: CSGISLYNEQFF
d_call: NA; clone_size: once; j_call: TRBJ1-4; v_call: TRBV12-3/TRBV12-4; cdr3_nt: TGTGCCAGCAGTTTACGCAGTGGTAATGAAAAACTGTTTTTT; cdr3_aa: CASSLRSGNEKLFF
d_call: NA; clone_size: NA; j_call: TRBJ1-5; v_call: TRBV6-5; cdr3_nt: TGTGCCAGCAACGTGCGGTATAGCAATCAGCCCCAGCATTTT; cdr3_aa: CASNVRYSNQPQHF
d_call: NA; clone_size: NA; j_call: TRBJ2-7; v_call: TRBV20-1; cdr3_nt: TGCAGTGTCAAGGACGGAGGACGGGAGCAGTACTTC; cdr3_aa: CSVKDGGREQYF
d_call: NA; clone_size: NA; j_call: TRBJ1-6; v_call: TRBV20-1; cdr3_nt: TGCAGTGCTAGAGAATCCACGTCGGGGGGTTGGTCGCCCCTCCACTTT; cdr3_aa: CSARESTSGGWSPLHF
d_call: TRBD1; clone_size: NA; j_call: TRBJ2-7; v_call: TRBV28; cdr3_nt: TGTGCCAGCAGTTTTTCCGGGACAGGGGGTCCCTACGAGCAGTACTTC; cdr3_aa: CASSFSGTGGPYEQYF
d_call: NA; clone_size: NA; j_call: TRBJ2-7; v_call: TRBV10-3; cdr3_nt: TGTGCCATCAGTGATTCGGGGGCGATCACCTACGAGCAGTACTTC; cdr3_aa: CAISDSGAITYEQYF
d_call: NA; clone_size: once; j_call: TRBJ1-5; v_call: TRBV12-3/TRBV12-4; cdr3_nt: TGTGCCAGCAGTTTAAGGCAGGGAGCGAGGCAGCCCCAGCATTTT; cdr3_aa: CASSLRQGARQPQHF
d_call: NA; clone_size: NA; j_call: TRBJ2-1; v_call: TRBV15; cdr3_nt: TGTGCCACCCAGGGGTGGACAGTTGAGCAGTTCTTC; cdr3_aa: CATQGWTVEQFF
d_call: NA; clone_size: NA; j_call: TRBJ2-1; v_call: TRBV4-2; cdr3_nt: TGTGCCAGCAGCCAAACCGGGACCGCAAATGAGCAGTTCTTC; cdr3_aa: CASSQTGTANEQFF
d_call: NA; clone_size: NA; j_call: TRBJ2-1; v_call: TRBV6-1; cdr3_nt: TGTGCCAGCAGTGACCCAGTAGTCTCCTACAATGAGCAGTTCTTC; cdr3_aa: CASSDPVVSYNEQFF
d_call: NA; clone_size: NA; j_call: TRBJ1-1; v_call: TRBV28; cdr3_nt: TGTGCCAGCAGTGCCCCCAAGGGACAAGCGAACACTGAAGCTTTCTTT; cdr3_aa: CASSAPKGQANTEAFF
d_call: NA; clone_size: NA; j_call: TRBJ2-1; v_call: TRBV29-1; cdr3_nt: TGCAGCGTTGTTGGAGTCTCTACTAGTAAGTACACTGAGCAGTTCTTC; cdr3_aa: CSVVGVSTSKYTEQFF
d_call: NA; clone_size: NA; j_call: TRBJ1-6; v_call: TRBV13; cdr3_nt: TGTGCCAGCAGCCCCCACGTGGGTTCACCCCTCCACTTT; cdr3_aa: CASSPHVGSPLHF
d_call: NA; clone_size: NA; j_call: TRBJ1-1; v_call: TRBV29-1; cdr3_nt: TGCAGCGTTGGCAGGGGCCTGAACACTGAAGCTTTCTTT; cdr3_aa: CSVGRGLNTEAFF
d_call: TRBD2; clone_size: NA; j_call: TRBJ2-1; v_call: TRBV10-3; cdr3_nt: TGTGCCACCTCGGGGGAGGGAGATGAGCAGTTCTTC; cdr3_aa: CATSGEGDEQFF
d_call: TRBD1; clone_size: NA; j_call: TRBJ1-1; v_call: TRBV9; cdr3_nt: TGTGCCAGCAGCGGACCGACAGGGGGCCGCTCGAACACTGAAGCTTTCTTT; cdr3_aa: CASSGPTGGRSNTEAFF
d_call: NA; clone_size: once; j_call: TRBJ2-3; v_call: TRBV19; cdr3_nt: TGTGCCAGTACCCATTTTCCTCGGCGGGCTTATCCAGACACAGATACGCAGTATTTT; cdr3_aa: CASTHFPRRAYPDTDTQYF
d_call: NA; clone_size: NA; j_call: TRBJ1-2; v_call: TRBV5-1; cdr3_nt: TGCGCCAGCAGCGCTTCAGGCCGGGGGGCGTACTATGGCTACACCTTC; cdr3_aa: CASSASGRGAYYGYTF
d_call: TRBD1; clone_size: NA; j_call: TRBJ1-2; v_call: TRBV30; cdr3_nt: TGTGCCTGGAGTGAGGGGACAGGGTTCTTGGGCTACACCTTC; cdr3_aa: CAWSEGTGFLGYTF
d_call: NA; clone_size: few; j_call: TRBJ2-7; v_call: TRBV9; cdr3_nt: TGTGCCAGCACTATCGGAGGGGCCTCTAGCGAGCAGTACTTC; cdr3_aa: CASTIGGASSEQYF
d_call: TRBD2; clone_size: NA; j_call: TRBJ2-3; v_call: TRBV12-3/TRBV12-4; cdr3_nt: TGTGCCAGCAGATCTAGCGGGAGTCCCTACGATACGCAGTATTTT; cdr3_aa: CASRSSGSPYDTQYF
d_call: NA; clone_size: NA; j_call: TRBJ2-3; v_call: TRBV7-9; cdr3_nt: TGTGCCAGCAGCACCATCAGGGAGGACACAGATACGCAGTATTTT; cdr3_aa: CASSTIREDTDTQYF
d_call: NA; clone_size: NA; j_call: TRBJ2-5; v_call: TRBV5-1; cdr3_nt: TGCGCCAGCAGCTTGGGACTAGGATCGGTGGAGACCCAGTACTTC; cdr3_aa: CASSLGLGSVETQYF
d_call: TRBD1; clone_size: NA; j_call: TRBJ2-1; v_call: TRBV12-3/TRBV12-4; cdr3_nt: TGTGCCAGCAGTTTGTGGGGGCGCGAACCCCGGGACAGCTCCTACAATGAGCAGTTCTTC; cdr3_aa: CASSLWGREPRDSSYNEQFF
d_call: NA; clone_size: NA; j_call: TRBJ2-1; v_call: TRBV19; cdr3_nt: TGTGCCAGTAGCGGAGGGTTCTCCTACAATGAGCAGTTCTTC; cdr3_aa: CASSGGFSYNEQFF
d_call: NA; clone_size: NA; j_call: TRBJ2-7; v_call: TRBV27; cdr3_nt: TGTGCCAGTAGTTTACGGGAGAGCAGTAACGAGCAGTACTTC; cdr3_aa: CASSLRESSNEQYF
d_call: NA; clone_size: NA; j_call: TRBJ2-1; v_call: TRBV7-9; cdr3_nt: TGTGCCAGCAGCGTAACAAGGAGTGGCTACAATGAGCAGTTCTTC; cdr3_aa: CASSVTRSGYNEQFF